These 20 T cell receptor beta chains were all obtained from the same sample, sequenced in a study of T cell responses to AZD1222 COVID-19 vaccine. Profiling relied on immunoSEQ multiplex PCR, and the TCRdb table lists in-frame clones only, not all of them. The sample carries tens of thousands of clones, over 60% recorded once. The specimen comprised peripheral blood, sampled on day 0 of AZD1222 vaccination. Source of these receptors: an adult in good health.

The CDR3 DNA follows: TGCAGTGCTTTTAAGGAAAAACTGTTTTTT. Translated: CSAFKEKLFF. The chain is built from TRBV20-1 and TRBJ1-4; D remains unclear. Trimming stripped 5 bases from V and 8 bases from J, with 6 bases between. Germline-derived CDR1 and CDR2 are DFQATT and SNEGSKA (reference sequence). The CDR3 contains 10 residues.

This chain connects TRBV7-9 to TRBJ2-1; 8 nucleotides line up with TRBD2. The V and J ends lost 2 bases and 12 bases, in that order; junction bases with no gene match: 9. Germline-derived CDR1 and CDR2 are SEHNR and FQNEAQ (reference sequence). This CDR3 region has 14 residues. The CDR3 coding sequence is TGTGCCAGCAGCTTACAGCGGGGGTCCTCCGGGCAGTTCTTC. Translating it yields CASSLQRGSSGQFF.

The chain couples TRBV5-8 to TRBJ1-6; D unclear. V was shortened by 4 bases and J by 7 bases, with 12 bases between the two germline ends. CDR1 is SGHTS and CDR2 is YDEGEE in the germline V gene. The length of the CDR3 is 14 residues. This chain's CDR3 is CASSINGENSPLHF. The CDR3 DNA follows: TGTGCCAGCAGCATCAATGGGGAAAATTCACCCCTCCACTTT. Full variable domain (rest looked up from reference TRBV5-8 and TRBJ1-6): EAGVTQSPTHLIKTRGQQATLRCSPISGHTSVYWYQQALGLGLQFLLWYDEGEERNRGNFPPRFSGRQFPNYSSELNVNALELEDSALYLCASSINGENSPLHFGNGTRLTVT.

The chain joins TRBV18 to TRBJ2-7; 9 bases align to TRBD1. This CDR3 is built from 14 residues. Germline values: CDR1 KGHSH, CDR2 LQKENI. J was trimmed by 1 base and V by 4 bases; bases with no gene match: 2. The CDR3 DNA reads TGTGCCAGCTCACAGGGACAGGGTTCCTACGAGCAGTACTTC. Translated, it gives CASSQGQGSYEQYF.

The chain links TRBV30 to TRBJ1-3, with no clear D. The CDR3 runs to 14 residues. CDR1 is GTSNPN and CDR2 is SVGIG in the germline V gene (reference sequence). V was shortened by 4 bases and J by 0 bases, with 10 bases between the two germline ends. The CDR3: CAWTFGSSGNTIYF. CDR3 sequence (DNA): TGTGCCTGGACCTTCGGGAGCTCTGGAAACACCATATATTTT. The full variable domain, with the rest looked up from reference TRBV30 and TRBJ1-3, is SQTIHQWPATLVQPVGSPLSLECTVEGTSNPNLYWYRQAAGRGLQLLFYSVGIGQISSEVPQNLSASRPQDRQFILSSKKLLLSDSGFYLCAWTFGSSGNTIYFGEGSWLTVV.

There are many counts of this clone. V usage is TRBV4-1 and J usage is TRBJ1-5; 11 positions match TRBD1. CDR1 and CDR2 from the germline V gene are MGHRA and YSYEKL. The CDR3 extends over 15 amino acids. With 2 bases clipped from V and 5 bases from J, the junction kept 2 bases outside the gene matches. DNA for the CDR3: TGCGCCAGCAGCCAATGGGACAGGGGGGATCAGCCCCAGCATTTT. It is translated as CASSQWDRGDQPQHF.

The chain combines TRBV24-1 with TRBJ2-5; 11 bases are a match to TRBD1. The CDR3 runs to 16 residues. Germline-derived CDR1 and CDR2 are KGHDR and SFDVKD. With 5 bases clipped from V and 5 bases from J, the junction kept 9 bases outside the gene matches. This CDR3 reads CATSATADRGLETQYF. Here the CDR3 DNA reads TGTGCCACCAGTGCAACTGCGGACAGGGGGCTCGAGACCCAGTACTTC.

J is TRBJ1-5 and V is TRBV19, with unresolved D. Trimming pared 7 bases from V and 3 bases from J, leaving 16 bases between. This CDR3 contains 15 residues. Germline values: CDR1 LNHDA, CDR2 SQIVND (reference sequence). The CDR3 loop is CASTKGISPNQPQHF. The CDR3 coding sequence is TGTGCCAGTACTAAAGGTATAAGCCCCAATCAGCCCCAGCATTTT.

This clone was recorded a few times. The chain's CDR3 is CASSLVAAGDNEQFF. The CDR3 DNA is TGTGCCAGCAGCTTAGTTGCGGCAGGTGACAATGAGCAGTTCTTC. The chain recombines TRBV7-9 with TRBJ2-1; no firm D call. This CDR3 has 15 amino acids. The ends were cut back, 1 base at V and 5 bases at J, with 12 bases in the middle. Germline V lookup: CDR1 SEHNR, CDR2 FQNEAQ (reference sequence).

This sequence joins TRBV2 and TRBJ2-5, with D unclear. The CDR3 totals 12 residues. Germline CDR1 reads SNHLY; CDR2 reads FYNNEI. Trimming stripped 3 bases from V and 7 bases from J, with 9 bases between. The CDR3 loop reads CASSDGLGTQYF. DNA of the CDR3: TGTGCCAGCAGTGATGGCCTCGGGACCCAGTACTTC.

The chain employs TRBV27 and TRBJ1-2; the D gene is possibly TRBD1 (5 bases). The germline V gene has CDR1 MNHEY and CDR2 SMNVEV (reference sequence). The V end was cut by 3 bases, the J end by 4 bases, with 15 bases between. CDR3 length: 15 residues. Here the CDR3 DNA reads TGTGCCAGCAGTTTCGGAGGGGCAGGTGTCTATGGCTACACCTTC. Amino acids: CASSFGGAGVYGYTF.

The chain uses TRBV7-8 and TRBJ1-2, with 7 bases identical to TRBD1. In germline, CDR1 is SGHVS, CDR2 FQNEAQ. Trimming cost V 5 bases and J 5 bases; bases outside gene matches: 5. The CDR3 totals 13 residues. This CDR3 reads CASSEDRNYGYTF. DNA for the CDR3: TGTGCCAGCAGCGAGGACAGGAATTATGGCTACACCTTC.

The sample holds a few counts of this clone. This rearrangement joins TRBV7-9 to TRBJ2-2; possible D gene TRBD2, 6 bases. In germline, CDR1 is SEHNR, CDR2 FQNEAQ (reference sequence). This CDR3 has 15 residues. V was shortened by 4 bases and J by 5 bases, with 14 bases between the two germline ends. The CDR3 bases are TGTGCCAGCAGCTACCTGGCGGGGTTAACCGGGGAGCTGTTTTTT. This gives the protein CASSYLAGLTGELFF.

The chain uses TRBV3-1 (or the pseudogene TRBV3-2) and TRBJ2-2; D is undetermined. The V gene lost 0 bases and the J gene lost 7 bases, with 6 bases spanning the gap. Germline assignment: CDR1 LGHDT and CDR2 YNNKEL (reference sequence). This CDR3 comprises 13 residues. The CDR3 nucleotides are TGTGCCAGCAGCCAAGATAGGAACGGGGAGCTGTTTTTT. As protein: CASSQDRNGELFF.

The V and J genes are TRBV5-1 and TRBJ1-2, with 7 positions matching TRBD1. V was clipped by 0 bases and J by 7 bases; unmatched bases: 9. CDR3 length equals 15 residues. Germline-derived CDR1 and CDR2 are SGHRS and YFSETQ. The CDR3 loop is CASSLETGTITGYTF. DNA for the CDR3: TGCGCCAGCAGCTTGGAGACAGGGACTATCACTGGCTACACCTTC.

The chain couples TRBV19 to TRBJ1-4; TRBD1 is a possible D gene (5 bases). Germline-derived CDR1 and CDR2 are LNHDA and SQIVND (reference sequence). The CDR3 is 15 residues long. Trimming left V 1 base short and J 7 bases short, with 13 bases between. CDR3 protein: CASSIGGTRSEKLFF. The CDR3, as DNA: TGTGCCAGTAGTATAGGCGGGACCCGAAGTGAAAAACTGTTTTTT.

The chain is built from TRBV6-5 and TRBJ2-1; 8 bases fit TRBD2. In germline, CDR1 is MNHEY, CDR2 SVGAGI. The ends lost 6 bases at V and 12 bases at J; junction bases unmatched: 16. This CDR3 comprises 15 residues. CDR3 region: CASSQWAGGSVGQFF. CDR3 sequence (DNA): TGTGCCAGCAGCCAGTGGGCGGGGGGCTCTGTGGGGCAGTTCTTC.

The chain is built from TRBV7-9 and TRBJ1-1, with a weak D call TRBD1 (5 bases). The germline CDR1 and CDR2 sequences are SEHNR and FQNEAQ (reference sequence). V was trimmed by 7 bases and J by 5 bases, leaving 17 bases between them. CDR3 length: 14 residues. The DNA of the CDR3 is TGTGCCAGCAAACGCGGGGGAGAGGGGACTGAAGCTTTCTTT. It yields the protein CASKRGGEGTEAFF.

The chain couples TRBV18 to TRBJ2-7; D remains ambiguous. Trimming shortened V by 3 bases and J by 0 bases, and 6 bases separated the two germline ends. The CDR3 runs 13 residues. The V gene's germline CDR1 is KGHSH and CDR2 LQKENI. The CDR3 DNA follows: TGTGCCAGCTCACCGGACGACTCCTACGAGCAGTACTTC. It encodes CASSPDDSYEQYF.

This chain connects TRBV6-5 to TRBJ1-1, with D unclear. Looked up from germline, CDR1 is MNHEY and CDR2 is SVGAGI. V gave up 7 bases and J gave up 1 base, with 16 bases separating them. The CDR3 length is 15 residues. The CDR3 sequence is CASISGRLANTEAFF. CDR3 DNA sequence: TGTGCCAGCATTTCCGGACGGCTGGCGAACACTGAAGCTTTCTTT.